Listed below are T cell receptor beta chains from one sample, sequenced in a study of cytomegalovirus exposure and HLA in healthy donors. TCRdb's copy holds only in-frame clones and misses some; the assay was immunoSEQ multiplex PCR. This table holds more than 130,000 clones, 70% to 80% found once. Specimen: PBMCs. These receptors were obtained from a woman in her forties or fifties in good health and CMV-seronegative. CDR3s include the opening cysteine and the closing phenylalanine or tryptophan. A D gene is named only where the DNA matches it firmly. Size values are once, few and many counts, or a class for expanded clones, and some rows have none.

j_gene	v_gene	abundance	d_gene	CDR3nt	CDR3aa
TRBJ2-7	TRBV27	-	TRBD2	TGTGCCAGCAGTTCTAATACCGGGACTAGCGGGGGGGCTGGCGAGCAGTACTTC	CASSSNTGTSGGAGEQYF
TRBJ2-7	TRBV6-1	once	TRBD2	TGTGCCAGCAGTGAAGGAGGACTAGCTCCCTACGAGCAGTACTTC	CASSEGGLAPYEQYF
TRBJ2-1	TRBV19	-	-	TGTGCCAGTAGTATCGGACCAGGGAAACTCTCCTACAATGAGCAGTTCTTC	CASSIGPGKLSYNEQFF
TRBJ1-4	TRBV25-1	-	-	TGTGCCAGCAGTGATCGTCTTGGGGGGACTAATGAAAAACTGTTTTTT	CASSDRLGGTNEKLFF
TRBJ1-2	TRBV18	few	TRBD1	TGTGCCAGCTCACCAGGGACAGGGCAGGGCTACACCTTC	CASSPGTGQGYTF
TRBJ2-7	TRBV15	few	-	TGTGCCACCAGCAGAGATTTCGGACAGCTTCACTTC	CATSRDFGQLHF
TRBJ1-5	TRBV12-5	-	TRBD1	TGTGCTAGTGGTTTGAATCTACGGGACAGATATCAGCCCCAGCATTTT	CASGLNLRDRYQPQHF
TRBJ1-3	TRBV5-1	-	TRBD1	TGCGCCAGCAAACAGGGGACGGGCGGAAACACCATATATTTT	CASKQGTGGNTIYF
TRBJ2-7	TRBV11-2	once	-	TGTGCCAGCAGCTTAATGAGGCGCCTGGAGCAGTACTTC	CASSLMRRLEQYF
TRBJ2-7	TRBV6-1	-	-	TGTGCCAGCAGCGACCCGGGACACCTCTCCTACGAGCAGTACTTC	CASSDPGHLSYEQYF
TRBJ2-1	TRBV27	few	TRBD2	TGTGCCAGCAGTCGAGCGGGGATCAGATACAATGAGCAGTTCTTC	CASSRAGIRYNEQFF
TRBJ2-2	TRBV18	-	TRBD2	TGTGCCAGCTCACCAACGGGACTAAGGGGCTCCGGGGAGCTGTTTTTT	CASSPTGLRGSGELFF
TRBJ2-5	TRBV2	-	TRBD2	TGTGCCAGCAGTGACCGACTAGCGGGGATGGGAGAGACCCAGTACTTC	CASSDRLAGMGETQYF
TRBJ1-1	TRBV5-1	-	-	TGCGCCAGCAGCTTGGCCCTGGGGGCAAGGACTGAAGCTTTCTTT	CASSLALGARTEAFF
TRBJ1-6	TRBV28	-	-	TGTGCCAGCAGGACCGGGATCAATAATTCACCCCTCCACTTT	CASRTGINNSPLHF
TRBJ2-1	TRBV5-6	-	TRBD2	TGTGCCAGCAACACGAGGGCTAGCGGGGCGACGTGGCTCTTC	CASNTRASGATWLF